These 8 T cell receptor beta chains came from one sample sequenced in a study of regulatory T cells in long-lasting Graves disease. Construction of TCR beta libraries relied on iRepertoire HTBI primers and on Arm-PCR targeting CDR3 regions. TCRdb re-called the multiplex PCR reads through MiXCR, storing one row per CDR3 protein. In the table there are more than 450,000 distinct CDR3 sequences, 15% to 20% of which are singletons. The time point was: newly diagnosed GD, antithyroid drugs for less than 3 months. From RNA extracted from PBMCs, the TCR library was made. These same records also appear under a second study, on T cells in Graves' hyperthyroidism and ophthalmopathy.

The starting material was peripheral blood mononuclear cells (PBMCs), obtained at new diagnosis, from a patient treated with antithyroid drugs. The receptor source for this set is a man aged 40-49 years with Graves disease.

CDR3 bases: TGTGCCAGCAGTTCCCGAGGGGGCGTACAGTTCTTC. This gives the protein CASSSRGGVQFF. The V call is TRBV6-2 or TRBV6-3, the J call TRBJ2-1, with TRBD1 identical over 7 bases. The CDR3 contains 12 residues. Germline assignment: CDR1 MNHEY and CDR2 SVGEGT. V lost 4 bases and J lost 13; bases outside the gene matches: 7.

The V gene is TRBV20-1, the J gene TRBJ2-1, with 10 bases that match TRBD2. The CDR3 is 15 residues long. The germline CDR1 and CDR2 sequences are DFQATT and SNEGSKA (reference sequence). V was pared by 1 base and J by 10 bases, with 10 bases of the junction left unmatched. The CDR3 loop reads CSARGGLAASGEQFF. The CDR3 coding sequence is TGCAGTGCTAGAGGAGGACTAGCGGCCTCCGGAGAGCAGTTCTTC.

At least ten counts were recorded for this clonotype. The rearrangement links TRBV3-1 to TRBJ2-1; 9 bases line up with TRBD2. This CDR3 is 15 amino acids long. V shed 2 bases and J 10 bases; nucleotides not matched to a gene: 9. CDR1 is LGHDT and CDR2 is YNNKEL in the germline V gene (reference sequence). The CDR3 sequence is CASSQFRREGREQFF. The CDR3 bases are TGTGCCAGCAGCCAATTTCGGCGGGAGGGCCGAGAGCAGTTCTTC.

Notes on this clonotype: A much bigger clone sits one base away, suggesting this may be a read error. V usage is TRBV3-1 and J usage is TRBJ2-7; 7 nucleotides align to TRBD2. Trimming cost V 4 bases and J 7 bases; bases outside gene matches: 7. Per germline, CDR1 LGHDT and CDR2 YNNKEL (reference sequence). CDR3 size: 13 residues. CDR3 amino acids: CASSRTSLDEQYF. The CDR3 bases are TGTGCCAGCAGCCGGACTAGTTTAGATGAGCAGTACTTC.

The sample holds a few counts of this clonotype. This chain joins TRBV5-4 and TRBJ2-3; TRBD1 agrees at 8 bases. This CDR3 comprises 16 residues. With V trimmed by 4 bases and J by 5 bases, 12 bases remained unmatched. The germline V gene encodes CDR1 SGHNT and CDR2 YYREEE (reference sequence). The CDR3 here is CASSLGQGVRQDTQYF. The CDR3 DNA reads as TGTGCCAGCAGCCTCGGACAGGGAGTACGTCAAGATACGCAGTATTTT. The variable domain in full, with the rest retrieved from reference TRBV5-4 and TRBJ2-3, is ETGVTQSPTHLIKTRGQQVTLRCSSQSGHNTVSWYQQALGQGPQFIFQYYREEENGRGNFPPRFSGLQFPNYSSELNVNALELDDSALYLCASSLGQGVRQDTQYFGPGTRLTVL.

The rearrangement joins TRBV10-3 to TRBJ2-5; D remains unclear. The germline V and J ends were trimmed by 4 bases and 5 bases, with 11 bases remaining between them. CDR1 and CDR2 from the germline V gene are ENHRY and SYGVKD. CDR3 length: 13 amino acids. The CDR3: CAISGGGRETQYF. In DNA form, the CDR3 reads TGTGCCATCAGTGGTGGCGGACGGGAGACCCAGTACTTC.

The CDR3 loop reads CATSLNTEAFF. CDR3 in DNA: TGTGCCACCAGCCTCAACACTGAAGCTTTCTTT. The V and J genes are TRBV15 and TRBJ1-1, with unresolved D. Trimming took 5 bases from V and 2 from J, leaving 3 bases between them. This CDR3 region has 11 residues. Germline CDR1 LNHNV, CDR2 YYDKDF (reference sequence).

The rearrangement uses TRBV20-1 and TRBJ2-7; the match to TRBD2 covers 11 bases. J gave up 5 bases and V 0 bases, and 3 bases lay outside the gene matches. The CDR3 length is 14 residues. Germline CDR1 DFQATT, CDR2 SNEGSKA (reference sequence). CDR3 loop: CSARELAGVHEQYF. The CDR3 bases are TGCAGTGCTAGAGAACTAGCGGGAGTCCACGAGCAGTACTTC.